The clone carrying this T cell receptor (beta chain) was recorded only once. Measured with immunoSEQ multiplex PCR; TCRdb has only the in-frame clones, and not every one. The profile shows around 330,000 clones, roughly 90% of them singletons. Germline assignment: CDR1 SGHNT and CDR2 YENEEA. The CDR3 contains 14 residues. The germline V and J ends were trimmed by 5 bases and 8 bases, with 16 bases remaining between them. This sample was included in a study of blood T cell repertoires in COVID-19. The chain joins TRBV11-3 to TRBJ2-1, with a weak D call TRBD2 (6 bases). The sequence derives from a woman aged 45-60 years with active or convalescent COVID-19. The sample taken for sequencing was peripheral blood. The CDR3 sequence: CASSDGTPRDEQFF. As DNA, the CDR3 is TGTGCCAGCAGCGACGGGACTCCGAGGGATGAGCAGTTCTTC. Complete variable domain (other parts from reference TRBV11-3 and TRBJ2-1): EAGVVQSPRYKIIEKKQPVAFWCNPISGHNTLYWYLQNLGQGPELLIRYENEEAVDDSQLPKDRFSAERLKGVDSTLKIQPAELGDSAVYLCASSDGTPRDEQFFGPGTRLTVL.